What follows are 12 T cell receptor beta chains derived from one specimen sequenced in a study of blood T cells in healthy people across ages. The use of a sample-barcoded 5' primer and a J-beta primer mix characterized a second PCR of 7 to 11 cycles. Using its own MiXCR run on the 5' RACE reads, TCRdb lists one record per CDR3 protein. The data contain just under 900,000 distinct CDR3 sequences, roughly 26% of them singletons. Sequencing was done on a sample of blood. The receptor set was obtained from an elderly woman in good health.

This clonotype was observed many times. The gene calls are TRBV20-1 and TRBJ1-2, with D unresolved. This CDR3 has 14 amino acids. Per the germline V gene, CDR1 is DFQATT and CDR2 is SNEGSKA (reference sequence). The V end was cut by 0 bases, the J end by 4 bases, with 12 bases between. CDR3 loop: CSAREKRDRYGYTF. CDR3 DNA: TGCAGTGCTAGAGAGAAGAGGGATCGCTATGGCTACACCTTC.

CDR3 nucleotide sequence: TGCAGTGCTAGTCGACTAGCGGGGGCCCCAGGCACAGATACGCAGTATTTT. This encodes CSASRLAGAPGTDTQYF. This chain uses TRBV20-1 with TRBJ2-3; 12 positions agree with TRBD2. The V segment lost 3 bases and the J segment 1 base; nucleotides outside the gene matches: 8. CDR1 is DFQATT, CDR2 SNEGSKA, per germline (reference sequence). The CDR3 loop spans 17 amino acids.

V is TRBV21-1 and J is TRBJ1-2. TRBV21-1 corresponds to a pseudogene. The CDR3 covers 14 residues. CDR3 residues: CASSIRGTGYGYTF. CDR3 coding DNA: TGTGCCAGCAGTATTAGAGGGACTGGCTATGGCTACACCTTC.

With respect to this clonotype: At one boundary the junction diverges from the germline segment, which might be a read error. V and J are TRBV2 and TRBJ2-7, with D hard to call. Per the germline V gene, CDR1 is SNHLY and CDR2 is FYNNEI. CDR3 length equals 12 residues. Written as DNA, the CDR3 is TGTGCCGGCAGTACTCAGTCCTACGAGCAGTACTTC. Translated, it gives CAGSTQSYEQYF. The complete variable domain, with remaining parts taken from reference TRBV2 and TRBJ2-7, reads EPEVTQTPSHQVTQMGQEVILRCVPISNHLYFYWYRQILGQKVEFLVSFYNNEISEKSEIFDDQFSVERPDGSNFTLKIRSTKLEDSAMYFCAGSTQSYEQYFGPGTRLTVT.

In the case of this clonotype: The junction and the germline gene differ at one end; a read error may be behind it. The V gene is TRBV7-2, the J gene TRBJ1-6; D might be TRBD1 (6 bases). The CDR3 runs to 14 residues. Per germline, CDR1 SGHTA and CDR2 FQGNSA. The CDR3 DNA reads as TGTGCCAGCAGCACACCACAGGGTTATTCGCCCCTCCACTTT. Translating it yields CASSTPQGYSPLHF.

This clonotype was observed many times. The rearrangement uses TRBV7-2 and TRBJ2-5, with D possibly being TRBD2 (5 bases). Germline CDR1 is SGHTA and CDR2 is FQGNSA. Trimming shortened V by 6 bases and J by 5 bases, and 16 bases separated the two germline ends. CDR3 length equals 14 residues. The CDR3 region has the DNA TGTGCCAGCAGTTTCGGAACGGGATGGGAGACCCAGTACTTC. This encodes CASSFGTGWETQYF.

This clonotype was counted at least ten times. The rearrangement uses TRBV27 and TRBJ1-1; D unresolved. V lost 1 base to trimming and J lost 2 bases, with 5 bases between them. This CDR3 region has 13 residues. Germline V gene data show CDR1 as MNHEY and CDR2 as SMNVEV (reference sequence). The CDR3 protein is CASSLFQNTEAFF. The CDR3 coding sequence is TGTGCCAGCAGTTTATTTCAAAACACTGAAGCTTTCTTT.

About this clonotype: Compared with germline, one end of the junction differs, possibly owing to a read error. The chain has TRBV5-1 and TRBJ2-6; 7 bases fit TRBD2. This CDR3 spans 16 amino acids. CDR1 and CDR2 (germline): SGHRS, YFSETQ. CDR3 protein: CASRSGGQGGANVRTF. The CDR3 DNA follows: TGCGCCAGCCGGTCTGGGGGTCAGGGAGGGGCCAACGTCCGGACTTTC.

This clonotype showed up many times. The chain has TRBV5-1 and TRBJ2-1; 11 bases are shared with TRBD2. The CDR3 has 16 amino acids. Germline values: CDR1 SGHRS, CDR2 YFSETQ. V dropped 0 bases and J dropped 7; count of bases not matched to a gene: 6. The CDR3 DNA is TGCGCCAGCAGCTTGGTAGCGGGGGGGCAATTGAATGAGCAGTTCTTC. Translation gives CASSLVAGGQLNEQFF.

This clonotype has a handful of counts. This chain connects TRBV7-2 to TRBJ2-4; perhaps TRBD1 as D (6 bases). Judging by the DNA end, TRBJ2-7 fits better; the J call may be wrong. The CDR3 consists of 15 residues. Germline loops: CDR1 SGHTA, CDR2 FQGNSA. The CDR3 DNA follows: TGTGCCAGCAGCGAACTCCTTGGGACAAACTACGAGCAGTACTTC. This codes for CASSELLGTNYEQYF.

Only a few counts were recorded for this clonotype. The J gene is TRBJ1-1, the V gene TRBV10-3; D gene ambiguous. The V and J ends lost 2 bases and 4 bases respectively, with 5 bases between them. Germline loops: CDR1 ENHRY, CDR2 SYGVKD. CDR3 size: 12 residues. CDR3 coding DNA: TGTGCCATCAGTGAGCTAGGCACTGAAGCTTTCTTT. It is translated as CAISELGTEAFF.

The chain couples TRBV7-2 to TRBJ1-1, with 10 bases fitting TRBD1. V lost 5 bases and J lost 0; bases outside the gene matches: 3. Germline-derived CDR1 and CDR2 are SGHTA and FQGNSA. The CDR3 length is 15 residues. The CDR3 DNA follows: TGTGCCAGCAGCCGACAGGGGGCCCTGAACACTGAAGCTTTCTTT. This encodes CASSRQGALNTEAFF.